This T cell receptor beta chain appears in the sequencing data of a study of cytomegalovirus exposure and HLA in healthy donors. The study's findings and limits: Compared with the roughly 700-donor mean, an Asian-associated ancestry cluster reportedly had fewer N-insertions, according to a later analysis.

Remarks on this clone: Its antigen is currently unknown.

Both 60 Vbeta primers and 13 Jbeta primers went into the PCR. Some clones are missing from TCRdb's copy, which holds only in-frame ones; the method was immunoSEQ multiplex PCR. The sample consists of about 98,000 clones, roughly 70% of them appearing once. This TCR came from a man in his forties or fifties in good health and CMV-seronegative. Sequencing used PBMCs.

CDR3 sequence: CASRLVAGTGVLIPYEQYF. CDR3 coding DNA: TGTGCAAGTCGCTTAGTTGCCGGGACAGGGGTCCTGATTCCGTACGAGCAGTACTTC. V usage is TRBV12-2 and J usage is TRBJ2-7; the listed D gene, TRBD1, was not tested against the DNA. TRBV12-2 represents a pseudogene. CDR3 size: 19 residues.